Below, 30 T cell receptor beta chains from the same sample are listed, as sequenced in a study of T cell clonotyping in hematopoietic cell transplantation. Method: immunoSEQ multiplex PCR; TCRdb's copy keeps in-frame clones and lacks some. The sample has 26,000 or so clones, around 95% seen once. Material: peripheral blood mononuclear cells. All receptors derive from a man aged 50-60 years in good health. Some clones in this sample may be carry-over from other donors' samples.

V and J are TRBV5-4 and TRBJ2-3; TRBD2 agrees at 11 bases. J gave up 5 bases and V 0 bases, and 2 bases lay outside the gene matches. Germline values: CDR1 SGHNT, CDR2 YYREEE (reference sequence). This CDR3 has 15 residues. Here the CDR3 DNA reads TGTGCCAGCAGCTTGGACCTAGCGGGGGGAGATACGCAGTATTTT. Protein: CASSLDLAGGDTQYF.

In its sample, this clone was seen once. This chain's CDR3 is CASSTSGTGRHEQYF. CDR3 nucleotides: TGTGCCAGCAGTACATCCGGGACAGGGCGCCACGAGCAGTACTTC. The chain couples TRBV25-1 to TRBJ2-7; 9 bases line up with TRBD1. V trimming: 5 bases; J trimming: 5 bases; junction bases outside the gene matches: 10. Germline V lookup: CDR1 MGHDK, CDR2 SYGVNS. The CDR3 totals 15 residues.

The chain couples TRBV4-2 to TRBJ1-1, with TRBD1 matching 7 bases. The junction had 11 bases not matched to a gene; V was cut back by 1 base and J by 0 bases. CDR3 length: 18 amino acids. Germline loops: CDR1 LGHNA, CDR2 YNFKEQ. CDR3 in DNA: TGTGCCAGCAGCCAAGGAAGGGGAGGGGACAGCGTGAACACTGAAGCTTTCTTT. Protein: CASSQGRGGDSVNTEAFF.

The V call is TRBV19, the J call TRBJ1-5, with 12 bases identical to TRBD1. V was clipped by 2 bases and J by 1 base; unmatched bases: 9. The CDR3 extends over 19 amino acids. Germline V gene data show CDR1 as LNHDA and CDR2 as SQIVND (reference sequence). The CDR3 here is CASSISGTGGPVSNQPQHF. The CDR3, as DNA: TGTGCCAGTAGTATATCCGGGACAGGGGGCCCGGTGAGCAATCAGCCCCAGCATTTT.

V is TRBV7-2 and J is TRBJ2-3; the D gene is possibly TRBD2 (6 bases). The CDR3 runs to 15 residues. The germline V gene has CDR1 SGHTA and CDR2 FQGNSA. V was shortened by 4 bases and J by 2 bases, with 13 bases between the two germline ends. The CDR3 is CASSYTRDFTDTQYF. CDR3 nucleotide sequence: TGTGCCAGCAGCTATACCCGGGACTTCACAGATACGCAGTATTTT.

The J gene is TRBJ2-1, the V gene TRBV9; no clear D. The CDR3 spans 12 residues. The V end was cut by 1 base, the J end by 8 bases, with 7 bases between. Per germline, CDR1 SGDLS and CDR2 YYNGEE. CDR3 DNA: TGTGCCAGCAGCGTATATCCCCATGAGCAGTTCTTC. Translated, it gives CASSVYPHEQFF.

This chain links TRBV25-1 with TRBJ1-2; TRBD1 might be the D (6 bases). This CDR3 is built from 14 residues. Per germline, CDR1 MGHDK and CDR2 SYGVNS. V lost 2 bases, J lost 2 bases, and 9 bases lay in between. Here the CDR3 reads CASSEQGRNYGYTF. The CDR3 DNA sequence: TGTGCCAGCAGTGAACAGGGGAGGAACTATGGCTACACCTTC.

The chain employs TRBV9 and TRBJ1-2; no firm D call. CDR1 is SGDLS and CDR2 is YYNGEE in the germline V gene. This CDR3 region has 14 residues. Trimming removed 4 bases at V and 7 bases at J, with 17 bases between. The CDR3 region is CASSPQVSGSGYTF. The CDR3 nucleotides read TGTGCCAGCAGCCCCCAGGTGTCGGGGAGTGGCTACACCTTC. Complete variable domain (other parts from reference TRBV9 and TRBJ1-2): DSGVTQTPKHLITATGQRVTLRCSPRSGDLSVYWYQQSLDQGLQFLIQYYNGEERAKGNILERFSAQQFPDLHSELNLSSLELGDSALYFCASSPQVSGSGYTFGSGTRLTVV.

The rearrangement joins TRBV19 to TRBJ1-1, with no clear D. This CDR3 has 15 residues. Trimming removed 6 bases at V and 1 base at J, with 15 bases between. CDR1 is LNHDA and CDR2 is SQIVND in the germline V gene (reference sequence). For the CDR3, the DNA is TGTGCCAGTAGACCACGAGCTGCCGGGAACACTGAAGCTTTCTTT. This gives the protein CASRPRAAGNTEAFF.

The rearrangement joins TRBV21-1 to TRBJ2-5. TRBV21-1 is a pseudogene. The CDR3 totals 18 residues. The CDR3 DNA reads TGTGCCAGCAGCAAATTGAGACCGGAACATTACCCCCAAGAGACCCAGTACTTC. The encoded protein is CASSKLRPEHYPQETQYF.

The V gene is TRBV5-1, the J gene TRBJ2-7; D not resolved. V lost 4 bases and J lost 4, with 12 bases in between. Germline values: CDR1 SGHRS, CDR2 YFSETQ. The CDR3 has 13 residues. The CDR3 bases are TGCGCCAGCAGCCTCCCTTCTCGGTACGAGCAGTACTTC. Translating gives CASSLPSRYEQYF.

The chain recombines TRBV15 with TRBJ2-5; the match to TRBD2 covers 11 bases. Germline V CDR1 and CDR2: LNHNV, YYDKDF (reference sequence). The CDR3 is 14 amino acids. The trim removed 1 base at V and 5 bases at J, leaving 0 bases unmatched. This chain's CDR3 is CATSRGTSGETQYF. The DNA of the CDR3 is TGTGCCACCAGCAGAGGGACTAGCGGGGAGACCCAGTACTTC. Together with reference TRBV15 and TRBJ2-5, the CDR3 gives the full variable domain: DAMVIQNPRYQVTQFGKPVTLSCSQTLNHNVMYWYQQKSSQAPKLLFHYYDKDFNNEADTPDNFQSRRPNTSFCFLDIRSPGLGDTAMYLCATSRGTSGETQYFGPGTRLLVL.

The chain recombines TRBV5-4 with TRBJ1-6; the D gene is possibly TRBD1 (6 bases). The germline V gene has CDR1 SGHNT and CDR2 YYREEE (reference sequence). This CDR3 contains 16 residues. The ends were cut back, 0 bases at V and 8 bases at J, with 15 bases in the middle. CDR3 loop: CASSLASQGNYSPLHF. The CDR3 DNA reads as TGTGCCAGCAGCTTGGCGTCGCAGGGGAATTATTCACCCCTCCACTTT.

The chain employs TRBV4-3 and TRBJ1-3; no definite D call. V was clipped by 1 base and J by 0 bases, with 13 bases between them. The CDR3 length is 17 residues. Germline CDR1 and CDR2: LGHNA and YSLEER. DNA of the CDR3: TGCGCCAGCAGCCAAGTAGGGTACCGCGTCTCTGGAAACACCATATATTTT. Encoded protein: CASSQVGYRVSGNTIYF.

For the CDR3, the DNA is TGTGCCAGCAGTTACAGGGGCGGGGGAATGCGCACACTAAACTATGGCTACACCTTC. Translated, it gives CASSYRGGGMRTLNYGYTF. The rearrangement joins TRBV27 to TRBJ1-2; 7 nucleotides align to TRBD1. V shed 4 bases, J shed 2 bases, and the junction held 19 bases outside the gene matches. The germline CDR1 and CDR2 sequences are MNHEY and SMNVEV (reference sequence). This CDR3 has 19 amino acids.

V and J are TRBV7-2 and TRBJ2-3, with 12 positions matching TRBD2. The CDR3 runs to 15 residues. Germline-derived CDR1 and CDR2 are SGHTA and FQGNSA. V lost 9 bases to trimming and J lost 5 bases; unmatched junction nucleotides: 9. The CDR3 DNA reads as TGTGCCAGTAGACTAGCGGGGGTAAGAGTAGATACGCAGTATTTT. Its translation: CASRLAGVRVDTQYF.

J is TRBJ1-5 and V is TRBV6-5, with 8 bases matching TRBD1. Germline assignment: CDR1 MNHEY and CDR2 SVGAGI. V trimming: 6 bases; J trimming: 5 bases; junction bases outside the gene matches: 6. The CDR3 is 14 residues long. CDR3 nucleotide sequence: TGTGCCAGCAGCCTGGACAGGGTCTATCAGCCCCAGCATTTT. This sequence encodes CASSLDRVYQPQHF.

This clone was detected only once. The V call is TRBV29-1, the J call TRBJ2-1; D gene unclear. V gave up 4 bases and J gave up 0 bases, with 10 bases separating them. This CDR3 comprises 14 residues. Germline V gene data show CDR1 as SQVTM and CDR2 as ANQGSEA. CDR3 in amino acids: CSVGLGYSYNEQFF. CDR3 coding DNA: TGCAGCGTTGGGTTGGGCTACTCCTACAATGAGCAGTTCTTC.

The rearrangement joins TRBV19 to TRBJ2-7; D is perhaps TRBD1 or TRBD2 (5 bases each). CDR1 is LNHDA, CDR2 SQIVND, per germline (reference sequence). V shed 5 bases and J shed 9 bases, with 20 bases lying between them. CDR3 length: 14 amino acids. The CDR3 DNA follows: TGTGCCAGTAGTGGGACGGAATTTTACGAGCGGCAGTACTTC. Translating gives CASSGTEFYERQYF.

The chain employs TRBV6-5 and TRBJ2-5; D may be TRBD1 or TRBD2 (5 bases each). Per the germline V gene, CDR1 is MNHEY and CDR2 is SVGAGI. This CDR3 is built from 14 residues. V was clipped by 7 bases and J by 5 bases, with 17 bases between them. This chain's CDR3 is CASTSPGAVETQYF. CDR3 sequence (DNA): TGTGCCAGCACCTCACCCGGGGCAGTGGAGACCCAGTACTTC.

This chain connects TRBV20-1 to TRBJ1-2; D is unclear. Germline V gene lookup returns CDR1 DFQATT and CDR2 SNEGSKA (reference sequence). The CDR3 has 11 residues. V was clipped by 0 bases and J by 4 bases, with 3 bases between them. The CDR3 loop reads CSARDSYGYTF. The CDR3 DNA sequence: TGCAGTGCTAGAGACAGCTATGGCTACACCTTC.

The chain couples TRBV4-3 to TRBJ1-1; possible D gene TRBD1, 6 bases. Per the germline V gene, CDR1 is LGHNA and CDR2 is YSLEER. CDR3 length: 17 amino acids. V was clipped by 0 bases and J by 4 bases, with 18 bases between them. The CDR3 region is CASSQDPGGGGGTEAFF. In nucleotides, the CDR3 is TGCGCCAGCAGCCAAGATCCGGGTGGAGGGGGAGGCACTGAAGCTTTCTTT.

The rearrangement links TRBV4-1 to TRBJ1-2; D is unclear. The CDR3 length is 16 residues. Germline assignment: CDR1 MGHRA and CDR2 YSYEKL. Between the trimmed V and J ends, which lost 1 base and 0 bases, there was a span of 12 bases. The CDR3 sequence is CASSQGSGIANYGYTF. The CDR3, as DNA: TGCGCCAGCAGCCAAGGGAGTGGCATAGCTAACTATGGCTACACCTTC.

The J gene is TRBJ2-1, the V gene TRBV7-9, with 10 positions matching TRBD2. The CDR3 covers 15 residues. Germline-derived CDR1 and CDR2 are SEHNR and FQNEAQ (reference sequence). The V and J ends lost 6 bases and 4 bases, in that order; junction bases with no gene match: 6. CDR3 in amino acids: CASRALAGAYNEQFF. The CDR3 region has the DNA TGTGCCAGCAGAGCCCTAGCGGGAGCTTACAATGAGCAGTTCTTC.

The chain carries TRBV29-1 and TRBJ1-2; D unclear. CDR3 length: 9 amino acids. The ends were cut back, 7 bases at V and 8 bases at J, with 8 bases in the middle. CDR1 and CDR2 (germline): SQVTM, ANQGSEA. The CDR3 spells CSDYPGYTF. The CDR3 DNA follows: TGCAGCGACTACCCCGGCTACACCTTC.

The chain links TRBV6-5 to TRBJ2-3, with D uncertain. This CDR3 comprises 15 residues. Germline loops: CDR1 MNHEY, CDR2 SVGAGI. V was cut by 2 bases and J by 2 bases, with 11 bases left in between. The CDR3 DNA sequence: TGTGCCAGCAGTTACAAAACCCCCTTCACAGATACGCAGTATTTT. Its protein product is CASSYKTPFTDTQYF.

The chain uses TRBV6-6 and TRBJ1-1; the D is unclear. The CDR3 has 14 residues. CDR1 and CDR2 from the germline V gene are MNHNY and SVGAGI (reference sequence). Trimming stripped 7 bases from V and 4 bases from J, with 16 bases between. The CDR3 sequence is CASKEGSEVTEAFF. The CDR3, as DNA: TGTGCCAGCAAGGAGGGCTCGGAAGTCACTGAAGCTTTCTTT.

This chain joins TRBV27 and TRBJ2-7, with 7 bases matching TRBD1. The CDR3 runs 14 residues. CDR1 is MNHEY, CDR2 SMNVEV, per germline (reference sequence). V trimming: 3 bases; J trimming: 2 bases; junction bases outside the gene matches: 4. The CDR3 DNA is TGTGCCAGCAGTTTCTGGGACAGAACCTACGAGCAGTACTTC. This encodes CASSFWDRTYEQYF.

The V gene is TRBV5-1, the J gene TRBJ1-2, with TRBD1 matching over 10 bases. The CDR3 sequence is 14 residues long. Germline assignment: CDR1 SGHRS and CDR2 YFSETQ. Trimming removed 4 bases from V and 4 bases from J; junction bases left unmatched: 4. The CDR3 loop reads CASSPTGGGYGYTF. The CDR3 bases are TGCGCCAGCAGCCCGACAGGGGGCGGCTATGGCTACACCTTC. Drawing the rest from reference TRBV5-1 and TRBJ1-2, the complete variable domain is KAGVTQTPRYLIKTRGQQVTLSCSPISGHRSVSWYQQTPGQGLQFLFEYFSETQRNKGNFPGRFSGRQFSNSRSEMNVSTLELGDSALYLCASSPTGGGYGYTFGSGTRLTVV.

This sequence joins TRBV18 and TRBJ1-1; the match to TRBD1 covers 7 bases. V shed 0 bases and J 11 bases; nucleotides not matched to a gene: 6. Germline CDR1 reads KGHSH; CDR2 reads LQKENI. The CDR3 has 13 residues. The DNA of the CDR3 is TGTGCCAGCTCACCACCGAAGGGACAGAATGCTTTCTTT. It specifies CASSPPKGQNAFF.